The rows below give T cell receptor beta chains drawn from one sample of a study of CD8+ T cells in alopecia areata. Some clones are missing from TCRdb's copy, which holds only in-frame ones; the method was immunoSEQ multiplex PCR. The sample contains more than 130,000 clones, roughly four fifths of which appear only once. The sequencing here drew on CD8+ T cells sorted from blood, taken at week 4, from a patient treated with tofacitinib. Receptors originate from a human donor with alopecia areata. CDR3s include the opening cysteine and the closing phenylalanine or tryptophan. Each record gives: J gene, clone size, D gene, V gene, CDR3 DNA, CDR3 protein. D genes are given only for firm matches. The size field is filled for only some rows; it gives once, few, many or a size class.

TRBJ2-2	few	TRBD2	TRBV7-9	TGCGCCAGCAGCCGATATCCGGGGGGGCCCAACACCGGGGAGCTGTTTTTT	CASSRYPGGPNTGELFF
TRBJ2-3	NA	NA	TRBV5-1	TGCGCCAGCAGTGATAACGCCCTAAGGGGCACAGATACGCAGTATTTT	CASSDNALRGTDTQYF
TRBJ2-1	NA	NA	TRBV29-1	TGCAGCGTCGTCCTCAGTGGTTACAATGAGCAGTTCTTC	CSVVLSGYNEQFF
TRBJ2-5	NA	TRBD1	TRBV7-9	TGTGCCAGCAGCTCCTGGACAGGGGGTCTAGAGACCCAGTACTTC	CASSSWTGGLETQYF
TRBJ2-7	NA	NA	TRBV7-9	TGTGCCAGCAGCTCCACAGGGAGGAAGTACTTC	CASSSTGRKYF
TRBJ2-2	NA	NA	TRBV7-9	TGTGCCAGCAGCTTAGAGGATTACACCGGGGAGCTGTTTTTT	CASSLEDYTGELFF
TRBJ2-7	NA	NA	TRBV6-1	TGTGCCAGCGGACACTACTACGAGCAGTACTTC	CASGHYYEQYF
TRBJ2-7	NA	NA	TRBV11-2	TGTGCCAGCAGCTCTACCGACTACGAGCAGTACTTC	CASSSTDYEQYF
TRBJ1-1	NA	NA	TRBV29-1	TGCAGCGTTAATACAGGGTGGGGAAACACTGAAGCTTTCTTT	CSVNTGWGNTEAFF
TRBJ2-2	NA	TRBD2	TRBV7-8	TGTGCCAGCACCCTATCCCCAGCGGGGGCCGACACCGGGGAGCTGTTTTTT	CASTLSPAGADTGELFF
TRBJ2-2	NA	NA	TRBV28	TGTGCCAGCAGTTTTTTGGGATTGAACACCGGGGAGCTGTTTTTT	CASSFLGLNTGELFF
TRBJ2-3	NA	NA	TRBV13	TGTGCCAGCAGCTTGGCGGGACAGACCACAGATACGCAGTATTTT	CASSLAGQTTDTQYF
TRBJ1-1	NA	NA	TRBV5-1	TGCGCCAGCAGCCCCGCCGGGGGCTACACTGAAGCTTTCTTT	CASSPAGGYTEAFF
TRBJ2-7	once	TRBD2	TRBV5-1	TGCGCCAGCAGCTTGGAGGCAGGGAGGGAAGGCGAGCAGTACTTC	CASSLEAGREGEQYF
TRBJ2-5	few	NA	TRBV10-3	TGTGCCATCAGTGAAATCCGGGACTCCAATCCCTGGGAGACCCAGTACTTC	CAISEIRDSNPWETQYF
TRBJ2-7	NA	TRBD1	TRBV11-2	TGTGCCAGCAGCCCGAGGGACAGGTTTACCTACGAGCAGTACTTC	CASSPRDRFTYEQYF
TRBJ2-1	NA	NA	TRBV29-1	TGCAGCGTTGAAGGGCGGCGGGGTGGGGGGACCGCCTACAATGAGCAGTTCTTC	CSVEGRRGGGTAYNEQFF
TRBJ1-1	NA	NA	TRBV7-9	TGTGCCAGCAGCCCACCTAGCGGGAACACTGAAGCTTTCTTT	CASSPPSGNTEAFF
TRBJ1-2	NA	NA	TRBV10-3	TGTGCCATCAGTGAGTTTTGGGTGTACTATGGCTACACCTTC	CAISEFWVYYGYTF
TRBJ1-1	NA	TRBD1	TRBV5-6	TGTGCCAGCAGCTTTATGACAGGGTGGAACACTGAAGCTTTCTTT	CASSFMTGWNTEAFF
TRBJ2-3	NA	NA	TRBV29-1	TGCAGCGTAGGGACGTTCTACGTGGATACGCAGTATTTT	CSVGTFYVDTQYF
TRBJ2-1	NA	TRBD1	TRBV7-6	TGTGCCAGCAGCTTTCAGGGGGCCGACAATGAGCAGTTCTTC	CASSFQGADNEQFF
TRBJ2-7	few	TRBD2	TRBV7-9	TGTGCCAGCAGCCCAGAGGCGGGGGAGCGGAGTGAGCAGTACTTC	CASSPEAGERSEQYF
TRBJ1-5	NA	NA	TRBV15	TGTGCCACCAGCAGAGATCTTGCTGGCAATCAGCCCCAGCATTTT	CATSRDLAGNQPQHF
TRBJ2-5	few	NA	TRBV30	TGTGCCTGGAGTGGGCTAAAAGAGACCCAGTACTTC	CAWSGLKETQYF
TRBJ2-7	NA	NA	TRBV10-2	TGCGCCAGCAGTGACATAGCGATGAACTACGAGCAGTACTTC	CASSDIAMNYEQYF
TRBJ2-3	few	NA	TRBV2	TGTGCCAGCAGATGGACACAAAACACAGATACGCAGTATTTT	CASRWTQNTDTQYF
TRBJ1-1	NA	NA	TRBV6-5	TGTGCCAGCAGTTACAGGCGGTCCGGGACTGAAGCTTTCTTT	CASSYRRSGTEAFF
TRBJ2-5	once	NA	TRBV11-2	TGTGCCAGCAGCTTAGATGGCCCCGAGGACTTC	CASSLDGPEDF
TRBJ2-5	NA	NA	TRBV11-2	TGTGCCCTCAGGAACCAAGAGACCCAGTACTTC	CALRNQETQYF
TRBJ2-1	NA	NA	TRBV5-4	TGTGCCAGCAGTCGACAGGCGAACAATGAGCAGTTCTTC	CASSRQANNEQFF
TRBJ2-1	NA	TRBD2	TRBV7-8	TGTGCCAGCAGCCCAGAGGACTATCCCGGGAGGAATGAGCAGTTCTTC	CASSPEDYPGRNEQFF
TRBJ1-4	NA	NA	TRBV4-1	TGCGCCAGCAGCCAAGAAGGGGTAGGGGGTGAAAAACTGTTTTTT	CASSQEGVGGEKLFF
TRBJ2-1	NA	TRBD2	TRBV7-9	TGTGCCAGCAGCCGACGACTAGCTCTGGCGAATGAGCAGTTCTTC	CASSRRLALANEQFF
TRBJ1-6	few	TRBD1	TRBV6-5	TGTGCCAGCAGCCCCGGGACAGGGAGCAATTCACCCCTCCACTTT	CASSPGTGSNSPLHF
TRBJ2-3	medium-sized	TRBD2	TRBV7-9	TGTGCCAGCGACGGGACTAGCGGAAGCACAGATACGCAGTATTTT	CASDGTSGSTDTQYF
TRBJ2-1	NA	TRBD2	TRBV7-2	TGTGCCAGCAGCGGAGTGGCTAGCGGGGGCGATGAGCAGTTCTTC	CASSGVASGGDEQFF
TRBJ1-2	NA	NA	TRBV29-1	TGCAGCGTTGAGGACAATTATGGCTACACCTTC	CSVEDNYGYTF
TRBJ2-7	many	TRBD2	TRBV27	TGTGCCAGCAGTATCTCGGGGGGGCGTGGAGAGCAGTACTTC	CASSISGGRGEQYF
TRBJ2-7	few	NA	TRBV4-2	TGTGCCAGCAGCCAAGAAGGGGTTTACTACGAGCAGTACTTC	CASSQEGVYYEQYF
TRBJ2-2	few	NA	TRBV29-1	TGCAGCGTTGAGAAGGGTACCGGGGAGCTGTTTTTT	CSVEKGTGELFF
TRBJ2-1	NA	NA	TRBV30	TGTGCCTGGAGTTCCACGACAGAGGTATACGATGAGCAGTTCTTC	CAWSSTTEVYDEQFF
TRBJ1-1	NA	NA	TRBV29-1	TGCAGCGGGACCCAGACACCGAACACTGAAGCTTTCTTT	CSGTQTPNTEAFF
TRBJ2-7	once	TRBD1	TRBV6-5	TGTGCCAGCGGGACAGGAAAAACCTACGAGCAGTACTTC	CASGTGKTYEQYF
TRBJ2-3	NA	NA	TRBV11-2	TGTGCCAGCAGCCGGACGGGGGGCGCAGATACGCAGTATTTT	CASSRTGGADTQYF
TRBJ1-2	NA	TRBD1	TRBV29-1	TGCAGCGTTGAAGATAGAGACAGGGACTATGGCTACACCTTC	CSVEDRDRDYGYTF
TRBJ2-5	NA	NA	TRBV7-9	TGTGCCAGCAGCTCCCGGGCTTGGCAAGAGACCCAGTACTTC	CASSSRAWQETQYF
TRBJ2-2	NA	NA	TRBV28	TGTGCCAGCACTCCTATCCCTGACACCGGGGAGCTGTTTTTT	CASTPIPDTGELFF
TRBJ2-5	once	NA	TRBV7-2	TGTGCCAGCAGCTTTGGGGGGAGAGGGGAGACCCAGTACTTC	CASSFGGRGETQYF
TRBJ2-4	few	TRBD2	TRBV19	TGTGCCACCCTACCCCCGGGACTAGCGGACCTCACCTTAGCCAAAAACATTCAGTACTTC	CATLPPGLADLTLAKNIQYF
TRBJ1-2	NA	NA	TRBV4-3	TGCGCCAGCAGCCAAGTGGACGCTAACTATGGCTACACCTTC	CASSQVDANYGYTF
TRBJ1-6	NA	NA	TRBV4-1	TGCGCCAGCAGCCAAGACCCCACAGGGCGCAATTCACCCCTCCACTTT	CASSQDPTGRNSPLHF
TRBJ1-1	NA	NA	TRBV4-2	TGTGCCAGCAGCCAAGAGAAGGAGCGGGAGCCTGAAGCTTTCTTT	CASSQEKEREPEAFF
TRBJ1-1	NA	TRBD1	TRBV11-2	TGTGCCAGCAGCGAACCCAAGACAGGGGAGACTGAAGCTTTCTTT	CASSEPKTGETEAFF
TRBJ2-5	NA	TRBD2	TRBV14	TGTGCCAGCAGCCAAAAGCCTAGCGGACTCCAAGAGACCCAGTACTTC	CASSQKPSGLQETQYF